The 16 T cell receptor beta chains in this list originate from one sample, sequenced in a study of shared clonotypes between healthy human individuals. Some clones are missing from TCRdb's copy, which holds only in-frame ones; the method was immunoSEQ multiplex PCR. The sample carries under 850,000 clones, over 55% recorded once. Sequenced: memory CD4+ T cells sorted from blood. The subset was: CD45RA-negative fraction. The receptors were sampled from a woman under 40 in good health.

A note on this clone: The identical CDR3 is also encoded by other nucleotide sequences in the sample. The chain joins TRBV2 to TRBJ2-5; D remains ambiguous. The V end lost 4 bases, the J end lost 0 bases, and 6 bases lay between the germline ends. The germline V gene encodes CDR1 SNHLY and CDR2 FYNNEI. The CDR3 is made up of 13 amino acids. The CDR3 reads CASSVGYQETQYF. Here the CDR3 DNA reads TGTGCCAGCAGTGTAGGGTACCAAGAGACCCAGTACTTC.

The V gene is TRBV7-8, the J gene TRBJ2-5; 11 nucleotides agree with TRBD2. The V segment lost 10 bases and the J segment 1 base; nucleotides outside the gene matches: 5. Per germline, CDR1 SGHVS and CDR2 FQNEAQ. This CDR3 comprises 14 residues. DNA for the CDR3: TGTGCCACCCGTAGCGGGAGGGCCCAAGAGACCCAGTACTTC. Residues: CATRSGRAQETQYF.

About this clone: Different DNA sequences within this sample yield the same CDR3. The V and J genes are TRBV7-9 and TRBJ1-5; 8 bases fit TRBD1. The V and J ends lost 5 bases and 1 base, in that order; junction bases with no gene match: 4. The CDR3 extends over 15 amino acids. Looked up from germline, CDR1 is SEHNR and CDR2 is FQNEAQ (reference sequence). The CDR3 nucleotides are TGTGCCAGCAGCCCACAGGGGGGGAGCAATCAGCCCCAGCATTTT. Its translation: CASSPQGGSNQPQHF.

This sequence joins TRBV27 and TRBJ1-2; weak D call: TRBD1 (5 bases). CDR3 length: 17 residues. V lost 0 bases to trimming and J lost 6 bases, with 20 bases between them. Per germline, CDR1 MNHEY and CDR2 SMNVEV (reference sequence). The CDR3 sequence is CASSLSRVRTAVDGYTF. CDR3 nucleotides: TGTGCCAGCAGTTTATCCAGGGTTCGAACAGCCGTGGATGGCTACACCTTC.

The chain links TRBV5-1 to TRBJ1-2, with TRBD1 as a possible D gene (5 bases). The germline gives CDR1 SGHRS, CDR2 YFSETQ. The CDR3 length is 14 residues. The V gene lost 3 bases and the J gene lost 6 bases, with 15 bases spanning the gap. CDR3 amino acids: CASSSGTVGDGYTF. CDR3 nucleotides: TGCGCCAGCAGCTCGGGGACGGTGGGCGATGGCTACACCTTC. Full variable domain (missing parts from reference TRBV5-1 and TRBJ1-2): KAGVTQTPRYLIKTRGQQVTLSCSPISGHRSVSWYQQTPGQGLQFLFEYFSETQRNKGNFPGRFSGRQFSNSRSEMNVSTLELGDSALYLCASSSGTVGDGYTFGSGTRLTVV.

This clone occurred a few times. CDR3 amino acids: CASSLVGTGFSGNTIYF. CDR3 bases: TGTGCCAGCAGCTTAGTTGGGACAGGGTTTTCTGGAAACACCATATATTTT. This chain connects TRBV7-8 to TRBJ1-3; 9 bases line up with TRBD1. Germline V lookup: CDR1 SGHVS, CDR2 FQNEAQ. V lost 1 base, J lost 1 base, and 5 bases stayed unmatched. The CDR3 extends over 17 amino acids.

This chain joins TRBV18 and TRBJ2-5, with D perhaps matching TRBD2 (6 bases). Trimming left V 2 bases short and J 4 bases short, with 8 bases between. This CDR3 is 13 amino acids long. Germline CDR1 KGHSH, CDR2 LQKENI. CDR3 DNA sequence: TGTGCCAGCTCACCAGGGACTTCAGAGACCCAGTACTTC. The encoded protein is CASSPGTSETQYF. The full variable domain, rest sourced from reference TRBV18 and TRBJ2-5, is NAGVMQNPRHLVRRRGQEARLRCSPMKGHSHVYWYRQLPEEGLKFMVYLQKENIIDESGMPKERFSAEFPKEGPSILRIQQVVRGDSAAYFCASSPGTSETQYFGPGTRLLVL.

The CDR3 is CASSWTGGFQETQYF. As DNA, the CDR3 is TGCGCCAGCAGTTGGACAGGGGGCTTCCAGGAGACCCAGTACTTC. This chain connects TRBV5-1 to TRBJ2-5; 11 bases are shared with TRBD1. The CDR3 consists of 15 residues. Germline V gene data show CDR1 as SGHRS and CDR2 as YFSETQ. Unmatched junction bases numbered 8, after V lost 5 bases and J lost 5 bases.

The V and J genes are TRBV10-3 and TRBJ1-1; D call uncertain. The CDR3 runs 12 residues. Looked up from germline, CDR1 is ENHRY and CDR2 is SYGVKD. Deletions cut 0 bases from V and 7 bases from J, with 6 bases between. The CDR3 DNA reads TGTGCCATCAGTGAGTCGAGTGTTGAAGCTTTCTTT. It encodes CAISESSVEAFF.

With regard to this clone: A clone one base away is much larger, so this may be a read error. At the DNA level, this CDR3 is encoded by other sequences in the same sample as well. The chain carries TRBV11-2 and TRBJ2-3, with 12 bases aligning to TRBD2. Germline V gene sequence: CDR1 SGHAT, CDR2 FQNNGV. With 4 bases clipped from V and 0 bases from J, the junction kept 5 bases outside the gene matches. The CDR3 runs to 17 residues. In nucleotides, the CDR3 is TGTGCCAGCAGCTCAGGCGGACTAGCGGGAAGCACAGATACGCAGTATTTT. Its protein product is CASSSGGLAGSTDTQYF.

V usage is TRBV4-2 and J usage is TRBJ1-4; the D gene is possibly TRBD1 (6 bases). Germline CDR1 LGHNA, CDR2 YNFKEQ. The CDR3 covers 15 residues. V shed 4 bases and J shed 5 bases, with 14 bases lying between them. CDR3 coding DNA: TGTGCCAGCAGCCCGAGCGGACAGCTCAATGAAAAACTGTTTTTT. It translates to CASSPSGQLNEKLFF.

About this clone: A much more abundant neighbour one base away suggests this may be a read error. This chain links TRBV5-5 with TRBJ2-7, with 13 bases matching TRBD2. The V gene's germline CDR1 is SGHKS and CDR2 YYEKEE (reference sequence). This CDR3 spans 15 amino acids. Trimming took 4 bases from V and 1 from J; bases not matched to a gene: 2. Here the CDR3 reads CASSLGLAGSYEQYF. The CDR3 DNA sequence: TGTGCCAGCAGCCTGGGACTAGCGGGATCCTACGAGCAGTACTTC.

Note on this clone: This same CDR3 is encoded by further DNA sequences in the sample. V is TRBV5-4 and J is TRBJ1-1; D is uncertain. Trimming pared 2 bases from V and 1 base from J, leaving 6 bases between. This CDR3 is built from 13 residues. Germline values: CDR1 SGHNT, CDR2 YYREEE (reference sequence). CDR3 loop: CASSFLPNTEAFF. The CDR3 nucleotides are TGTGCCAGCAGCTTTTTGCCGAACACTGAAGCTTTCTTT.

This clone showed up many times. The chain has TRBV2 and TRBJ1-1, with 7 positions matching TRBD1. The CDR3 sequence is 13 residues long. Looked up from germline, CDR1 is SNHLY and CDR2 is FYNNEI. The V gene end was trimmed by 5 bases and the J gene end by 8 bases; junction bases not matched to a gene: 8. The DNA of the CDR3 is TGTGCCAGCAGTCGTGACAGGGATCTCGAAGCTTTCTTT. This sequence encodes CASSRDRDLEAFF.

This clone was seen just once. Its ends do not fully match the called genes, so a read error is possible. V is TRBV19 and J is TRBJ1-4, with 7 positions matching TRBD1. This CDR3 has 13 amino acids. Germline lookup yields CDR1 LNHDA and CDR2 SQIVND (reference sequence). CDR3 nucleotide sequence: TGTGCCAGTAGTATAAATACGGGACAGTCGGCTTCTTTT. It codes for CASSINTGQSASF. The full variable domain, in which reference TRBV19 and TRBJ1-4 provide the parts outside the CDR3, is DGGITQSPKYLFRKEGQNVTLSCEQNLNHDAMYWYRQDPGQGLRLIYYSQIVNDFQKGDIAEGYSVSREKKESFPLTVTSAQKNPTAFYLCASSINTGQSASFGSGTQLSVL.

This chain joins TRBV28 and TRBJ1-2; D call uncertain. Germline V gene data show CDR1 as MDHEN and CDR2 as SYDVKM. Trimming took 5 bases from V and 2 from J, leaving 12 bases between them. This CDR3 spans 14 amino acids. The CDR3 nucleotides read TGTGCCAGCAGTCAACAGTTATCCAACTATGGCTACACCTTC. Translation: CASSQQLSNYGYTF.